This TCR beta chain is from a study of OX40 agonist ivuxolimab in advanced cancers. CDR1 is SGHNT, CDR2 YENEEA, per germline. V shed 1 base and J shed 5 bases, with 14 bases lying between them. The CDR3 has 16 amino acids. Clones were read by immunoSEQ multiplex PCR, and TCRdb kept only the in-frame ones, dropping some. The sample shows 77,000 or so clones, 84% of them seen only once. The specimen comprised CD4+ or CD8+ T cells sorted from blood, sampled in a trial of the OX40 agonist ivuxolimab. The V call is TRBV11-3, the J call TRBJ2-2, with TRBD2 as a possible D gene (6 bases). The sequence came from an adult with an advanced solid tumor such as melanoma, head and neck, liver or kidney cancer. In nucleotides, the CDR3 is TGTGCCAGCAGCTTAGTCGCGGGGTTCGCAACCGGGGAGCTGTTTTTT. Translating gives CASSLVAGFATGELFF.